The clone carrying this TCR beta chain was counted only a few times. CDR3 length equals 15 residues. V shed 6 bases and J shed 1 base, with 15 bases lying between them. Authors' processing steps: Sample TCR counts, which ranged from roughly 20,000 to 690,600, had a median of approximately 95,000. TCRdb called the RACE reads again in MiXCR, with one record for every CDR3 protein. V and J calls and clone size were set by TCRdb, not the authors. The sample yields more than 90,000 distinct CDR3 sequences, more than 9.5% seen once. This record comes from a study of human T cells and chemical hapten exposure. Study-level information: Diphenylcyclopropenone doses were given weekly to the scalps of patients across the approximately 25-week study.

Time point specified: patch test 2, 6 weeks after DPC sensitization. Treatment defined: therapeutic diphenylcyclopropenone sensitization with weekly scalp DPC. Blood draws preceded each patch test application. This chain uses TRBV12-3 or TRBV12-4 with TRBJ1-1; a possible D gene is TRBD1 (6 bases). The sequenced sample was whole blood, obtained in connection with sensitization to the hapten diphenylcyclopropenone (DPC). This TCR was recovered from a woman in her forties with alopecia areata. Some clones in this sample may be carry-over from other donors' samples. CDR3 loop: CASSPAGQRNTEAFF. In nucleotides, the CDR3 is TGTGCCAGCAGCCCGGCGGGACAAAGGAACACTGAAGCTTTCTTT.